Below are 26 T cell receptor beta chains sequenced from a single sample in a study of Graves' ophthalmopathy and Graves' hyperthyroidism. For repertoire sequencing, the TCR beta CDR3 regions were amplified from RNA transcripts. An opening RT-PCR round employed HTBI primers and preceded a second-round multiplex PCR. TCRdb reprocessed the multiplex PCR reads with MiXCR, giving one entry per CDR3 protein. The sample has a few hundred thousand distinct CDR3 sequences, 15% to 20% seen once. Sample: peripheral blood. The receptors originated from an adult woman with stable Graves' hyperthyroidism.

This clonotype showed up many times. The gene calls are TRBV29-1 and TRBJ2-5; 8 bases fit TRBD2. In germline, CDR1 is SQVTM, CDR2 ANQGSEA. This CDR3 contains 13 residues. The V segment lost 1 base and the J segment 2 bases; nucleotides outside the gene matches: 0. CDR3 region: CSVEGLAQETQYF. Here the CDR3 DNA reads TGCAGCGTTGAAGGACTAGCGCAAGAGACCCAGTACTTC.

This clonotype has a count of ten or more. The rearrangement joins TRBV12-3 or TRBV12-4 to TRBJ1-5, with a tentative D call TRBD1 (6 bases). V lost 6 bases and J 3 bases, leaving 9 bases between the germline ends. CDR3 length equals 13 residues. In DNA form, the CDR3 reads TGTGCCAGCAGACAGGGAAACAATCAGCCCCAGCATTTT. Protein: CASRQGNNQPQHF.

The sample holds many counts of this clonotype. This chain connects TRBV19 to TRBJ2-7; perhaps TRBD2 as D (5 bases). In germline, CDR1 is LNHDA, CDR2 SQIVND (reference sequence). V lost 10 bases, J lost 2 bases, and 21 bases lay in between. CDR3 size: 15 residues. The CDR3: CATRLPGLPTYEQYF. The CDR3 bases are TGTGCCACCAGGCTACCCGGACTGCCTACCTACGAGCAGTACTTC. Combining the CDR3 with reference TRBV19 and TRBJ2-7 gives the whole variable domain DGGITQSPKYLFRKEGQNVTLSCEQNLNHDAMYWYRQDPGQGLRLIYYSQIVNDFQKGDIAEGYSVSREKKESFPLTVTSAQKNPTAFYLCATRLPGLPTYEQYFGPGTRLTVT.

V gene TRBV7-2 combines with J gene TRBJ2-7; 9 positions agree with TRBD1. Germline V gene lookup returns CDR1 SGHTA and CDR2 FQGNSA. The CDR3 sequence is 15 residues long. V lost 0 bases to trimming and J lost 0 bases; unmatched junction nucleotides: 0. The CDR3: CASSLATGGSYEQYF. The CDR3 region has the DNA TGTGCCAGCAGCTTAGCGACAGGGGGCTCCTACGAGCAGTACTTC. The full variable domain, rest sourced from reference TRBV7-2 and TRBJ2-7, is GAGVSQSPSNKVTEKGKDVELRCDPISGHTALYWYRQSLGQGLEFLIYFQGNSAPDKSGLPSDRFSAERTGGSVSTLTIQRTQQEDSAVYLCASSLATGGSYEQYFGPGTRLTVT.

The CDR3 is CASSPVARAQETQYF. The CDR3 DNA is TGTGCCAGCTCACCAGTGGCTAGGGCACAAGAGACCCAGTACTTC. The chain uses TRBV18 and TRBJ2-5; the D is unclear. Trimming left V 2 bases short and J 2 bases short, with 12 bases between. The germline V gene has CDR1 KGHSH and CDR2 LQKENI. CDR3 length: 15 residues. The whole variable domain, filled in from reference TRBV18 and TRBJ2-5, reads NAGVMQNPRHLVRRRGQEARLRCSPMKGHSHVYWYRQLPEEGLKFMVYLQKENIIDESGMPKERFSAEFPKEGPSILRIQQVVRGDSAAYFCASSPVARAQETQYFGPGTRLLVL.

This clonotype has a count of ten or more. The rearrangement uses TRBV28 and TRBJ2-7; possible D gene TRBD2, 5 bases. The CDR3 consists of 15 residues. V shed 8 bases and J shed 2 bases, with 19 bases lying between them. Germline CDR1 and CDR2: MDHEN and SYDVKM. The CDR3 bases are TGTGCCAGCCAATACCGGCCGGGGTCCCCCTACGAGCAGTACTTC. This codes for CASQYRPGSPYEQYF.

The sample holds many counts of this clonotype. The chain links TRBV28 to TRBJ2-7; possibly TRBD1 for D (6 bases). With 7 bases removed from V and 1 base from J, the gap between germline ends came to 8 bases. CDR1 is MDHEN and CDR2 is SYDVKM in the germline V gene. This CDR3 has 12 amino acids. CDR3 in amino acids: CASNGQSYEQYF. In DNA form, the CDR3 reads TGTGCCAGCAACGGACAGTCCTACGAGCAGTACTTC.

This clonotype has ten or more counts. J is TRBJ2-7 and V is TRBV6-2 or TRBV6-3; 11 positions agree with TRBD2. With V trimmed by 6 bases and J by 6 bases, 19 bases remained unmatched. The germline CDR1 and CDR2 sequences are MNHEY and SVGEGT. The CDR3 has 18 residues. The CDR3 DNA is TGTGCCAGCAGCCAGAACACCGGGACTAGCGGATTTGGTGGCGAGCAGTACTTC. Translated: CASSQNTGTSGFGGEQYF.

The rearrangement joins TRBV20-1 to TRBJ2-7; D may be TRBD2 (5 bases). The germline V gene encodes CDR1 DFQATT and CDR2 SNEGSKA (reference sequence). The CDR3 runs 14 residues. Deletions cut 5 bases from V and 7 bases from J, with 21 bases between. Written as DNA, the CDR3 is TGCAGTGCTCCGCCGGGCAGGACTGGCGGGGAGCAGTACTTC. It yields the protein CSAPPGRTGGEQYF.

The rearrangement links TRBV28 to TRBJ1-3; weak D call: TRBD1 (6 bases). Germline-derived CDR1 and CDR2 are MDHEN and SYDVKM. The CDR3 is 15 residues long. V was shortened by 6 bases and J by 3 bases, with 15 bases between the two germline ends. CDR3 DNA: TGTGCCAGCAGCAGGGGTGGGGGGATTGGAAACACCATATATTTT. Its protein product is CASSRGGGIGNTIYF.

V usage is TRBV3-1 and J usage is TRBJ1-1; D unclear. CDR3 length: 15 residues. From germline, CDR1 is LGHDT and CDR2 YNNKEL (reference sequence). Trimming cost V 1 base and J 5 bases, with 14 bases left between them. CDR3 bases: TGTGCCAGCAGCCAAGGACTTTGGTCGTATACTGAAGCTTTCTTT. Translated, it gives CASSQGLWSYTEAFF.

The rearrangement links TRBV2 to TRBJ1-2, with TRBD1 identical over 7 bases. Germline V lookup: CDR1 SNHLY, CDR2 FYNNEI. V trimming: 6 bases; J trimming: 5 bases; junction bases outside the gene matches: 6. This CDR3 is built from 13 residues. The CDR3: CASRDRTWYGYTF. The CDR3 coding sequence is TGTGCCAGCAGGGACAGGACCTGGTATGGCTACACCTTC.

This chain connects TRBV12-3 or TRBV12-4 to TRBJ2-1; 7 bases align to TRBD2. V was clipped by 0 bases and J by 9 bases; unmatched bases: 8. This CDR3 is 15 amino acids long. The CDR3 spells CASSLALAYLSEQFF. The CDR3 coding sequence is TGTGCCAGCAGTTTAGCACTAGCGTACCTTTCTGAGCAGTTCTTC.

V is TRBV11-1 and J is TRBJ2-2; 9 bases map to TRBD2. The CDR3 spans 16 residues. The V segment lost 7 bases and the J segment 5 bases; nucleotides outside the gene matches: 11. The germline gives CDR1 SGHAT, CDR2 FQDESV (reference sequence). DNA for the CDR3: TGTGCCAGCAACCCCCGCGGGGGGGCCGAGACCGGGGAGCTGTTTTTT. Protein: CASNPRGGAETGELFF.

This clonotype was found many times. The chain combines TRBV12-3 or TRBV12-4 with TRBJ1-3; TRBD1 might be the D (5 bases). The CDR3 has 16 amino acids. Trimming cost V 3 bases and J 4 bases, with 16 bases left between them. For the CDR3, the DNA is TGTGCCAGCAGTTTGATCGGGGGATCGGGGGGAAACACCATATATTTT. Its protein is CASSLIGGSGGNTIYF.

This clonotype came up many times. The chain carries TRBV6-1 and TRBJ2-5, with no clear D. With 6 bases removed from V and 7 bases from J, the gap between germline ends came to 12 bases. CDR3 length: 12 residues. Germline V gene data show CDR1 as MNHNS and CDR2 as SASEGT. CDR3 bases: TGTGCCAGCAGCCACGGGCTTGGGACCCAGTACTTC. It codes for CASSHGLGTQYF.

This clonotype was recorded at least ten times. A much bigger clone sits one base away, suggesting this may be a read error. The CDR3: CTSSFDSGHYEQYF. CDR3 coding DNA: TGTACCAGCAGCTTTGACAGTGGGCACTACGAGCAGTACTTC. This rearrangement joins TRBV7-2 to TRBJ2-7; tentatively, D is TRBD1 (5 bases). V gave up 3 bases and J gave up 3 bases, with 12 bases separating them. In germline, CDR1 is SGHTA, CDR2 FQGNSA. CDR3 length equals 14 residues.

Ten or more counts support this clonotype. The J gene is TRBJ2-5, the V gene TRBV7-8; TRBD2 matches 8 bases. This CDR3 comprises 18 residues. Losses at the gene ends were 3 bases for V and 4 bases for J; bases not matched to a gene: 16. The germline gives CDR1 SGHVS, CDR2 FQNEAQ. The CDR3 here is CASSFQGRGLAGLETQYF. Here the CDR3 DNA reads TGTGCCAGCAGCTTTCAGGGGCGCGGGCTAGCGGGTTTAGAGACCCAGTACTTC.

This clonotype has at least ten counts. The chain uses TRBV10-3 and TRBJ2-7; tentatively, D is TRBD1 (5 bases). With 2 bases removed from V and 2 bases from J, the gap between germline ends came to 10 bases. Germline V gene lookup returns CDR1 ENHRY and CDR2 SYGVKD. The CDR3 is 14 amino acids. CDR3 bases: TGTGCCATCAGTGAGGGGGCTAGGGCCTACGAGCAGTACTTC. Translating gives CAISEGARAYEQYF.

This clonotype was observed many times. V is TRBV28 and J is TRBJ2-7; D call uncertain. The ends were cut back, 2 bases at V and 3 bases at J, with 11 bases in the middle. Germline values: CDR1 MDHEN, CDR2 SYDVKM. The CDR3 runs 14 residues. The CDR3 loop is CASSLIRADYEQYF. DNA for the CDR3: TGTGCCAGCAGTTTAATTCGGGCCGACTACGAGCAGTACTTC.

There are many counts of this clonotype. This chain connects TRBV4-1 to TRBJ2-5; D is unclear. Germline CDR1 and CDR2: MGHRA and YSYEKL. The CDR3 is 15 residues long. V lost 0 bases and J 4 bases, leaving 12 bases between the germline ends. The CDR3 reads CASSQDNGIRETQYF. In DNA form, the CDR3 reads TGCGCCAGCAGCCAAGATAATGGGATTCGAGAGACCCAGTACTTC.

This clonotype has just a few counts. A much larger clone is a single base away; this may be a read error. This sequence joins TRBV12-5 and TRBJ2-2, with TRBD1 identical over 8 bases. This CDR3 spans 15 amino acids. In germline, CDR1 is LGHNT, CDR2 FRNRAP. CDR3 residues: CASREQGANTGELSF. DNA of the CDR3: TGTGCTAGCCGGGAGCAGGGGGCTAACACCGGGGAGCTGTCTTTT.

V usage is TRBV6-5 and J usage is TRBJ2-7; 7 bases map to TRBD1. Germline-derived CDR1 and CDR2 are MNHEY and SVGAGI. Unmatched junction bases numbered 7, after V lost 2 bases and J lost 0 bases. This CDR3 is 16 amino acids long. CDR3 nucleotides: TGTGCCAGCAGTTACCCCCCCGGGACAGACTCCTACGAGCAGTACTTC. Protein: CASSYPPGTDSYEQYF.

This clonotype was seen many times. The chain employs TRBV25-1 and TRBJ2-7; D is unresolved. The V end lost 5 bases, the J end lost 3 bases, and 17 bases lay between the germline ends. Germline V gene lookup returns CDR1 MGHDK and CDR2 SYGVNS. The CDR3 extends over 15 amino acids. CDR3 in DNA: TGTGCCAGCAGTCCCCTCGGATCAGCTAGCTACGAGCAGTACTTC. It is translated as CASSPLGSASYEQYF.

This clonotype was observed at least ten times. The chain has TRBV7-9 and TRBJ2-2; 8 bases agree with TRBD1. The CDR3 length is 17 residues. Germline lookup yields CDR1 SEHNR and CDR2 FQNEAQ (reference sequence). J was trimmed by 3 bases and V by 2 bases; bases with no gene match: 8. The DNA for the CDR3 is TGTGCCAGCAGCTTAACGGGACAGGTGGCGGACACCGGGGAGCTGTTTTTT. This sequence encodes CASSLTGQVADTGELFF.

Details on this clonotype: Being one base from a much bigger clone, this may be a read error. A read error is likely, as this CDR3 ends without the conserved phenylalanine or tryptophan. The rearrangement joins TRBV7-2 to TRBJ2-7; 10 bases map to TRBD1. The ends lost 7 bases at V and 3 bases at J; junction bases unmatched: 9. Germline loops: CDR1 SGHTA, CDR2 FQGNSA. The CDR3 consists of 15 residues. CDR3 sequence (DNA): TGTGCCAGCACTCTTTGGGGGACAGGGGACTACGAGCAGTACTAC. Amino acid sequence: CASTLWGTGDYEQYY.